The clone carrying this TCR beta chain has ten or more counts. This sample stems from a study of blood T cells in healthy people across ages. Then a second PCR, running about 7 to 11 cycles, was carried out with a sample-barcoded 5' primer and a J-beta primer mix. TCRdb ran MiXCR on the 5' RACE reads and lists one entry per CDR3 protein. The sample carries about 640,000 distinct CDR3 sequences, roughly 50% recorded once. The CDR3 contains 14 residues. CDR1 is SGHVS, CDR2 FQNEAQ, per germline. V was clipped by 5 bases and J by 7 bases, with 15 bases between them. Material: blood. This TCR was sampled from a man between 60 and 70 years old in good health. The genes are TRBV7-8 and TRBJ2-1; D may be TRBD2 (6 bases). CDR3 in amino acids: CASSGTGGWNEQFF. CDR3 coding DNA: TGTGCCAGCAGCGGGACTGGGGGTTGGAATGAGCAGTTCTTC.